Following are 29 T cell receptor beta chains from one sample sequenced in a study of regulatory T cells in long-lasting Graves disease. CDR3-region Arm-PCR and iRepertoire HTBI primers produced the TCR beta libraries. One entry per CDR3 protein, called by TCRdb with MiXCR from the multiplex PCR reads. The top ten hold more than 20% of the sample, which has around 480,000 distinct CDR3 sequences, about 16% seen once. The time point here: newly diagnosed GD, antithyroid drugs for less than 3 months. There was RNA extracted from PBMCs, and the TCR library was made from it. Separately, the same data were catalogued under a study of T cells in Graves' hyperthyroidism and ophthalmopathy.

Material: peripheral blood mononuclear cells (PBMCs), obtained at new diagnosis, from a patient treated with antithyroid drugs. The receptors here all came from a woman aged 35-60 years with Graves disease.

The chain joins TRBV4-1 to TRBJ1-1; tentatively, D is TRBD1 (5 bases). The CDR3 has 15 amino acids. CDR1 and CDR2 (germline): MGHRA, YSYEKL. With 1 base removed from V and 4 bases from J, the gap between germline ends came to 13 bases. CDR3 amino acids: CASSQGEGLSTEAFF. As DNA, the CDR3 is TGCGCCAGCAGCCAAGGGGAGGGGCTGAGCACTGAAGCTTTCTTT.

This clonotype was observed many times. The chain employs TRBV10-3 and TRBJ2-1, with 11 bases that match TRBD1. Germline CDR1 reads ENHRY; CDR2 reads SYGVKD. The CDR3 extends over 14 amino acids. Trimming cost V 10 bases and J 8 bases; bases outside gene matches: 10. The CDR3 loop reads CATKDRGRGDEQFF. The CDR3 nucleotides read TGTGCCACCAAGGACAGGGGGCGAGGCGATGAGCAGTTCTTC.

This clonotype was seen many times. V usage is TRBV18 and J usage is TRBJ1-5; D is unclear. The V end was cut by 6 bases, the J end by 6 bases, with 9 bases between. Germline assignment: CDR1 KGHSH and CDR2 LQKENI. The CDR3 extends over 12 amino acids. Here the CDR3 DNA reads TGTGCCAGCTCTCCAGGACTTCAGCCCCAGCATTTT. Translation: CASSPGLQPQHF.

This clonotype turned up a few times. This chain connects TRBV24-1 to TRBJ2-1; TRBD2 is a possible D gene (6 bases). Germline lookup yields CDR1 KGHDR and CDR2 SFDVKD. The CDR3 runs 13 residues. V was pared by 5 bases and J by 7 bases, with 11 bases between. CDR3 sequence reads: CATSGGGANEQFF. The CDR3 nucleotides are TGTGCCACCAGTGGAGGAGGGGCGAATGAGCAGTTCTTC.

The V call is TRBV9, the J call TRBJ2-1; possible D gene TRBD1, 6 bases. V was cut by 3 bases and J by 10 bases, with 17 bases left in between. This CDR3 region has 14 residues. The germline V gene has CDR1 SGDLS and CDR2 YYNGEE. The CDR3 reads CASSAEATGKEQFF. Here the CDR3 DNA reads TGTGCCAGCAGCGCGGAGGCTACAGGGAAGGAGCAGTTCTTC.

As regards this clonotype: A read error is the likely source, as a far larger clone sits one nucleotide away. The chain couples TRBV7-2 to TRBJ2-4; D is possibly TRBD2 (7 bases). This CDR3 spans 15 amino acids. Trimming took off 4 bases at V and 8 bases at J, with 18 bases between the two ends. Germline V lookup: CDR1 SGHTA, CDR2 FQGNSA. DNA for the CDR3: TGTGCCAGCAGCTCTAGCAGGGGCGCGGGGGACATTCAGTACTTC. Residues: CASSSSRGAGDIQYF. The full variable domain, rest sourced from reference TRBV7-2 and TRBJ2-4, is GAGVSQSPSNKVTEKGKDVELRCDPISGHTALYWYRQSLGQGLEFLIYFQGNSAPDKSGLPSDRFSAERTGGSVSTLTIQRTQQEDSAVYLCASSSSRGAGDIQYFGAGTRLSVL.

This clonotype was detected only a few times. This chain joins TRBV18 and TRBJ2-7, with D possibly being TRBD1 (7 bases). The CDR3 spans 16 residues. The V gene's germline CDR1 is KGHSH and CDR2 LQKENI. Trimming left V 1 base short and J 0 bases short, with 13 bases between. The chain's CDR3 is CASSPRAEGASYEQYF. The CDR3, as DNA: TGTGCCAGCTCACCACGGGCGGAGGGGGCCTCCTACGAGCAGTACTTC.

This clonotype was counted only a few times. At one boundary the junction diverges from the germline segment, which might be a read error. The CDR3 here is CASSLSTGGLYEQYF. The CDR3 DNA is TGTGCTAGCAGCTTATCGACAGGGGGACTATACGAGCAGTACTTC. The chain employs TRBV7-7 and TRBJ2-7; TRBD1 agrees at 9 bases. This CDR3 has 15 residues. Germline CDR1 SSHAT, CDR2 FNYEAQ (reference sequence). Full variable domain (missing parts from reference TRBV7-7 and TRBJ2-7): GAGVSQSPRYKVTKRGQDVTLRCDPISSHATLYWYQQALGQGPEFLTYFNYEAQPDKSGLPSDRFSAERPEGSISTLTIQRTEQRDSAMYRCASSLSTGGLYEQYFGPGTRLTVT.

This clonotype has ten or more counts. CDR3 amino acids: CASSEARGPYGYTF. The CDR3 bases are TGTGCCAGCAGTGAAGCGCGCGGTCCCTATGGCTACACCTTC. V gene TRBV6-1 combines with J gene TRBJ1-2; unclear D gene. V lost 0 bases to trimming and J lost 4 bases, with 9 bases between them. This CDR3 region has 14 residues. In germline, CDR1 is MNHNS, CDR2 SASEGT.

The sample holds many counts of this clonotype. V and J are TRBV3-1 and TRBJ1-1, with unresolved D. Germline lookup yields CDR1 LGHDT and CDR2 YNNKEL (reference sequence). V was trimmed by 4 bases and J by 0 bases, leaving 9 bases between them. This CDR3 is built from 14 residues. CDR3 nucleotides: TGTGCCAGCAGCCGGAGAGACATGAACACTGAAGCTTTCTTT. Protein sequence: CASSRRDMNTEAFF. Together with reference TRBV3-1 and TRBJ1-1, the CDR3 gives the full variable domain: DTAVSQTPKYLVTQMGNDKSIKCEQNLGHDTMYWYKQDSKKFLKIMFSYNNKELIINETVPNRFSPKSPDKAHLNLHINSLELGDSAVYFCASSRRDMNTEAFFGQGTRLTVV.

This clonotype has ten or more counts. Compared with germline, one end of the junction differs, possibly owing to a read error. The chain combines TRBV4-1 with TRBJ1-1, with no clear D. Germline V CDR1 and CDR2: MGHRA, YSYEKL. This CDR3 region has 13 residues. The CDR3 spells CASSLDSSTEAFF. The CDR3 DNA sequence: TGTGCCAGCAGCCTCGACTCGAGCACTGAAGCTTTCTTT.

This clonotype has just one count. The chain joins TRBV6-2 or TRBV6-3 to TRBJ1-1, with D unclear. The CDR3 runs 14 residues. Looked up from germline, CDR1 is MNHEY and CDR2 is SVGEGT. V lost 4 bases and J 5 bases, leaving 14 bases between the germline ends. CDR3 nucleotide sequence: TGTGCCAGCAGTTCAGGACGGGGTTGGACTGAAGCTTTCTTT. Encoded protein: CASSSGRGWTEAFF.

This clonotype was found many times. The chain uses TRBV5-1 and TRBJ2-3; a weak D match, TRBD2 (5 bases). Trimming removed 2 bases at V and 0 bases at J, with 10 bases between. Germline V gene data show CDR1 as SGHRS and CDR2 as YFSETQ. This CDR3 region has 15 residues. CDR3 protein: CASSFGGFSTDTQYF. The CDR3 DNA sequence: TGCGCCAGCAGCTTCGGAGGCTTTAGCACAGATACGCAGTATTTT. Looking up the rest from reference TRBV5-1 and TRBJ2-3 gives the full variable domain: KAGVTQTPRYLIKTRGQQVTLSCSPISGHRSVSWYQQTPGQGLQFLFEYFSETQRNKGNFPGRFSGRQFSNSRSEMNVSTLELGDSALYLCASSFGGFSTDTQYFGPGTRLTVL.

The V call is TRBV9, the J call TRBJ2-1; D is unresolved. V lost 4 bases and J 4 bases, leaving 12 bases between the germline ends. Germline V gene lookup returns CDR1 SGDLS and CDR2 YYNGEE. The CDR3 contains 14 residues. CDR3 nucleotide sequence: TGTGCCAGCAGCACGCGAGAGAGTTACAATGAGCAGTTCTTC. Translated, it gives CASSTRESYNEQFF.

At least ten counts were recorded for this clonotype. The chain recombines TRBV6-1 with TRBJ1-5, with D hard to call. Germline V gene lookup returns CDR1 MNHNS and CDR2 SASEGT. This CDR3 has 18 residues. V lost 2 bases to trimming and J lost 0 bases, with 17 bases between them. CDR3 sequence: CASSERADPLYSNQPQHF. The CDR3 nucleotides read TGTGCCAGCAGTGAAAGGGCAGACCCCCTATATAGCAATCAGCCCCAGCATTTT.

There are many counts of this clonotype. The chain combines TRBV20-1 with TRBJ2-3, with 10 bases fitting TRBD2. Germline loops: CDR1 DFQATT, CDR2 SNEGSKA (reference sequence). Trimming cost V 3 bases and J 4 bases; bases outside gene matches: 7. This CDR3 region has 15 residues. The CDR3 bases are TGCAGTGCTAGGGGTCTAGCGGGGGATCCAGATACGCAGTATTTT. Translating gives CSARGLAGDPDTQYF.

J is TRBJ2-3 and V is TRBV6-1; 8 bases match TRBD2. The V gene end was trimmed by 7 bases and the J gene end by 5 bases; junction bases not matched to a gene: 11. Per germline, CDR1 MNHNS and CDR2 SASEGT. The CDR3 extends over 15 amino acids. CDR3 nucleotides: TGTGCCAGCACCAACGGCGGACTAGCAGGAGATACGCAGTATTTT. Translation gives CASTNGGLAGDTQYF.

This clonotype was observed at least ten times. J is TRBJ1-4 and V is TRBV30, with a weak D call TRBD1 (6 bases). V lost 7 bases and J lost 8, with 17 bases in between. This CDR3 is 13 amino acids long. CDR1 is GTSNPN, CDR2 SVGIG, per germline (reference sequence). In DNA, the CDR3 is TGTGCCTTTACTTCAGGGGCAAGGGAAAAACTGTTTTTT. It yields the protein CAFTSGAREKLFF.

V gene TRBV30 combines with J gene TRBJ2-6; D is possibly TRBD1 (6 bases). The CDR3 is 14 residues long. Trimming stripped 2 bases from V and 2 bases from J, with 7 bases between. Germline lookup yields CDR1 GTSNPN and CDR2 SVGIG (reference sequence). The CDR3 loop reads CAWSTGTGANVLTF. For the CDR3, the DNA is TGTGCCTGGAGTACAGGGACTGGGGCCAACGTCCTGACTTTC. Filled out from reference TRBV30 and TRBJ2-6, the complete variable domain reads SQTIHQWPATLVQPVGSPLSLECTVEGTSNPNLYWYRQAAGRGLQLLFYSVGIGQISSEVPQNLSASRPQDRQFILSSKKLLLSDSGFYLCAWSTGTGANVLTFGAGSRLTVL.

This clonotype was recorded a few times. The chain combines TRBV5-1 with TRBJ1-1; 8 bases agree with TRBD1. CDR1 and CDR2 (germline): SGHRS, YFSETQ. V shed 1 base and J 4 bases; nucleotides not matched to a gene: 9. The CDR3 runs to 16 residues. CDR3 region: CASSLSHITGGTEAFF. DNA for the CDR3: TGCGCCAGCAGCTTGAGCCATATTACAGGGGGCACTGAAGCTTTCTTT.

The V call is TRBV5-4, the J call TRBJ2-3, with D perhaps given as TRBD1 or TRBD2 (5 bases each). The V end lost 0 bases, the J end lost 2 bases, and 13 bases lay between the germline ends. The CDR3 covers 16 residues. Germline values: CDR1 SGHNT, CDR2 YYREEE (reference sequence). As DNA, the CDR3 is TGTGCCAGCAGCTTGGGGGACCGATTCCTCACAGATACGCAGTATTTT. Its protein is CASSLGDRFLTDTQYF.

This clonotype came up many times. The genes are TRBV27 and TRBJ1-2; TRBD1 might be the D (6 bases). V was pared by 6 bases and J by 0 bases, with 11 bases between. The CDR3 runs 14 residues. Germline V lookup: CDR1 MNHEY, CDR2 SMNVEV (reference sequence). The CDR3 here is CASRQTGSNYGYTF. CDR3 nucleotides: TGTGCCAGCAGGCAGACAGGCTCTAACTATGGCTACACCTTC.

This clonotype was detected many times. The V gene is TRBV7-9, the J gene TRBJ2-5; TRBD1 agrees at 10 bases. V dropped 5 bases and J dropped 7; count of bases not matched to a gene: 4. CDR1 is SEHNR and CDR2 is FQNEAQ in the germline V gene (reference sequence). This CDR3 contains 13 residues. The CDR3 DNA follows: TGTGCCAGCAGCGAAGGGACAGGGGTGACCCAGTACTTC. Its translation: CASSEGTGVTQYF.

This clonotype came up once. This chain uses TRBV9 with TRBJ2-1, with D perhaps matching TRBD1 or TRBD2 (6 bases each). V was cut by 0 bases and J by 7 bases, with 20 bases left in between. The germline V gene has CDR1 SGDLS and CDR2 YYNGEE. This CDR3 region has 17 residues. The DNA of the CDR3 is TGTGCCAGCAGCGTAGAATGGGGGGCCCGAAGTAATAATGAGCAGTTCTTC. This gives the protein CASSVEWGARSNNEQFF.

In the case of this clonotype: A much larger clone differs from this one at a single base, so this may be a read error. The chain links TRBV6-1 to TRBJ2-1; D call uncertain. The DNA end is a closer match to TRBJ2-7, so the J assignment may be wrong. Germline lookup yields CDR1 MNHNS and CDR2 SASEGT. This CDR3 comprises 18 residues. The CDR3 sequence: CASSEWAPGTSSYNEQYF. CDR3 bases: TGTGCCAGCAGTGAATGGGCCCCCGGCACGAGCTCCTACAATGAGCAGTACTTC.

The chain links TRBV28 to TRBJ1-3; possible D gene TRBD1, 5 bases. V gave up 6 bases and J gave up 1 base, with 13 bases separating them. CDR1 and CDR2 (germline): MDHEN, SYDVKM. The CDR3 length is 15 residues. The CDR3 DNA follows: TGTGCCAGCAGGCCAGGGTTGTATTCTGGAAACACCATATATTTT. Amino acid sequence: CASRPGLYSGNTIYF.

This chain joins TRBV9 and TRBJ1-1, with 7 bases lining up with TRBD1. CDR1 and CDR2 (germline): SGDLS, YYNGEE. J was trimmed by 3 bases and V by 4 bases; bases with no gene match: 6. The CDR3 is made up of 14 amino acids. In nucleotides, the CDR3 is TGTGCCAGCAGCATAAGGGGGCTCGACACTGAAGCTTTCTTT. Translation: CASSIRGLDTEAFF.

This clonotype came up a few times. The V and J genes are TRBV5-4 and TRBJ2-1; tentative D call: TRBD1 (6 bases). The V end was cut by 0 bases, the J end by 6 bases, with 13 bases between. The CDR3 has 15 residues. From germline, CDR1 is SGHNT and CDR2 YYREEE (reference sequence). CDR3 in amino acids: CASSLGMGAVNEQFF. Here the CDR3 DNA reads TGTGCCAGCAGCTTGGGGATGGGGGCAGTCAATGAGCAGTTCTTC.

About this clonotype itself: One end of the junction fails to match germline, which may point to a read error. This rearrangement joins TRBV2 to TRBJ1-2; 7 bases are a match to TRBD1. CDR1 is SNHLY and CDR2 is FYNNEI in the germline V gene. The CDR3 consists of 13 residues. The CDR3 DNA is TGTGCCAGCAGCGAAGGGGGCTTGGGTGGCTACACCTTC. Encoded protein: CASSEGGLGGYTF.